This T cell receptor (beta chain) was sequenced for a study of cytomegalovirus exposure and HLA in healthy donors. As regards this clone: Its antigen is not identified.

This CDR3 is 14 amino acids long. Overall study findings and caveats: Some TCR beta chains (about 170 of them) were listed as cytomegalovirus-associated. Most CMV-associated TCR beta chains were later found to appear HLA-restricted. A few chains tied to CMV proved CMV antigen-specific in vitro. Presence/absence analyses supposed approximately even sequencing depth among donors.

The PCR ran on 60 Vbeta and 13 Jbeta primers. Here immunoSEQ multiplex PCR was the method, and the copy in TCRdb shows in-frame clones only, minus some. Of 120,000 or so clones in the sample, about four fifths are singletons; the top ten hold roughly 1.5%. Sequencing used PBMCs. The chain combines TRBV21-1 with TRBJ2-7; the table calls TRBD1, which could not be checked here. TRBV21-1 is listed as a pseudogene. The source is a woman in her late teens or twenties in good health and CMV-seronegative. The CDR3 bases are TGTGCCAGCAGAGCCTGGGACAGTTCCTACGAGCAGTACTTC. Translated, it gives CASRAWDSSYEQYF.